This T cell receptor beta chain appears in the sequencing data of a study of T cell responses to AZD1222 COVID-19 vaccine. The ends lost 3 bases at V and 3 bases at J; junction bases unmatched: 5. Germline V gene sequence: CDR1 MDHEN, CDR2 SYDVKM. The CDR3 has 15 amino acids. Overall study results and limits: Increased Spike-specific TCR breadth and depth were observed after two AZD1222 doses. Repertoires were sampled only after the peak T cell response.

With regard to this clone: Its antigen is as yet unknown.

Profiled with immunoSEQ multiplex PCR; TCRdb holds only in-frame clones, not every one. The sample includes about 85,000 clones, 86% seen only once; the top ten take around 7.7%. This specimen consisted of peripheral blood, obtained on day 0 of AZD1222 vaccination. This sequence joins TRBV28 and TRBJ2-1; 7 bases agree with TRBD2. This clonotype was sampled from an adult in good health. CDR3 DNA: TGTGCCAGCAGTTTCGGGACTAAGAACTACAATGAGCAGTTCTTC. Its translation is CASSFGTKNYNEQFF.